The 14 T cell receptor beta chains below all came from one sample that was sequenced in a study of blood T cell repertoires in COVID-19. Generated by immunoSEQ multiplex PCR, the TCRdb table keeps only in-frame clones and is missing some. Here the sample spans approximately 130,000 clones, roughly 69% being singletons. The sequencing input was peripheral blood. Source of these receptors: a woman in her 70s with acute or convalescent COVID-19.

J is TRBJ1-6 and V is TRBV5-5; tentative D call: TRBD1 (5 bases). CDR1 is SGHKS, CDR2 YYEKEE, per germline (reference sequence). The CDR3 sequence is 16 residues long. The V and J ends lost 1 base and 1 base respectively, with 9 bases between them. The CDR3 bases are TGTGCCAGCAGCTTGTCTGACAGTTCCTATAATTCACCCCTCCACTTT. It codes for CASSLSDSSYNSPLHF.

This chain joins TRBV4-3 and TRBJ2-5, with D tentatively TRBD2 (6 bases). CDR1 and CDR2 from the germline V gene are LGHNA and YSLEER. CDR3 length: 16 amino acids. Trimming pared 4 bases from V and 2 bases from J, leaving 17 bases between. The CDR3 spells CASSPGGPDLQETQYF. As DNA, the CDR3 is TGCGCCAGCAGCCCCGGGGGTCCCGATCTACAAGAGACCCAGTACTTC.

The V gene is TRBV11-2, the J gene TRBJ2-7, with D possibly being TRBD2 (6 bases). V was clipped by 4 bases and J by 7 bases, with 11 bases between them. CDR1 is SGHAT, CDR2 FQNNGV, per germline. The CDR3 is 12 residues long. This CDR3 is CASSWPAGEQYF. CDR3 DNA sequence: TGTGCCAGCAGCTGGCCCGCGGGGGAGCAGTACTTC.

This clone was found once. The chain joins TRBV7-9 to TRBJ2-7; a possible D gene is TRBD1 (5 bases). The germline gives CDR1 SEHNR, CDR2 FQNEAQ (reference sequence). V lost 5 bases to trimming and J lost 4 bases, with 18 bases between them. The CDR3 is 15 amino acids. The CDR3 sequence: CASSLHQGGFYEQYF. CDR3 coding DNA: TGTGCCAGCAGCCTCCATCAGGGTGGGTTTTACGAGCAGTACTTC.

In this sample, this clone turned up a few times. This chain's CDR3 is CASSGGSTDTQYF. Here the CDR3 DNA reads TGTGCCAGCAGCGGAGGTAGCACAGATACGCAGTATTTT. The chain has TRBV9 and TRBJ2-3; no clear D. CDR1 is SGDLS, CDR2 YYNGEE, per germline. The CDR3 is 13 residues long. The ends were cut back, 3 bases at V and 0 bases at J, with 5 bases in the middle.

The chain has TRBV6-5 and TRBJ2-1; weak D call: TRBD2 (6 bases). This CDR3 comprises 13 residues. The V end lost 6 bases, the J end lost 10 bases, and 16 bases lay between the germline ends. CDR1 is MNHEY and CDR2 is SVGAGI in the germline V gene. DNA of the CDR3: TGTGCCAGCAGGGACGGGGGAGCGGCCGAGCAGTTCTTC. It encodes CASRDGGAAEQFF.

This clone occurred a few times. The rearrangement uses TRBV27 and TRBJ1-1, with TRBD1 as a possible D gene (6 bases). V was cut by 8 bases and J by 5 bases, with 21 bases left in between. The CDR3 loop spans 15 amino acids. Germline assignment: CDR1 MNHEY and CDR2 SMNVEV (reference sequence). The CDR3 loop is CASSTWGQGGTEAFF. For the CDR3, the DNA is TGTGCCAGCTCAACCTGGGGGCAGGGCGGGACTGAAGCTTTCTTT.

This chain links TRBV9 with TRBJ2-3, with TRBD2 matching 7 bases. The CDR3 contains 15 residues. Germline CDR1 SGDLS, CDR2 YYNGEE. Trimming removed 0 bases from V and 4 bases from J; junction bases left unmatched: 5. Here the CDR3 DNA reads TGTGCCAGCAGCGTAGCCGGGACTAATGCAGATACGCAGTATTTT. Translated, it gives CASSVAGTNADTQYF.

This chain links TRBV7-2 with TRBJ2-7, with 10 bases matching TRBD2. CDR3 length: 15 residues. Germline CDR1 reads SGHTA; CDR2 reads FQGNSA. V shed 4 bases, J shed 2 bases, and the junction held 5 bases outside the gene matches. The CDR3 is CASSSFLAGAYEQYF. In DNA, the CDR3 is TGTGCCAGCAGCTCATTCCTAGCGGGGGCCTACGAGCAGTACTTC.

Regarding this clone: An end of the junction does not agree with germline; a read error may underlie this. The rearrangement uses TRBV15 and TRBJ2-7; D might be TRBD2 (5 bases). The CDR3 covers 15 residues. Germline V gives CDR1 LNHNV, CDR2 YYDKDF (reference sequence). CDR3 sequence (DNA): TGTGCCACCAGCAGCAGAGGACGGGGAGACTACGGGCAGTACTTC. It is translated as CATSSRGRGDYGQYF.

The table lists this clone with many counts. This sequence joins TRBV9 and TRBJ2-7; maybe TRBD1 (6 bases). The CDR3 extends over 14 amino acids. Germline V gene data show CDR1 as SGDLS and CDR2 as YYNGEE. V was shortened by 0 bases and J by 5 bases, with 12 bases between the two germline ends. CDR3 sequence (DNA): TGTGCCAGCAGCGTAGACAGGGAAAGAGACGAGCAGTACTTC. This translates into CASSVDRERDEQYF.

CDR3: CASSLATGQGSNQPQHF. The CDR3 nucleotides read TGTGCCAGCAGCTTAGCGACCGGACAGGGTAGCAATCAGCCCCAGCATTTT. The chain carries TRBV7-9 and TRBJ1-5, with TRBD1 identical over 8 bases. CDR3 size: 17 residues. Germline lookup yields CDR1 SEHNR and CDR2 FQNEAQ (reference sequence). V shed 0 bases and J 0 bases; nucleotides not matched to a gene: 4.

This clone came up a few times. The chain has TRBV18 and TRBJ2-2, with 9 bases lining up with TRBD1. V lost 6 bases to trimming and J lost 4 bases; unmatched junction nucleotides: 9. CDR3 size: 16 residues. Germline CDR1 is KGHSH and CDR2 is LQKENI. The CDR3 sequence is CASSQRRQGGTGELFF. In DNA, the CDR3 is TGTGCCAGCTCTCAGAGACGACAGGGGGGCACCGGGGAGCTGTTTTTT.

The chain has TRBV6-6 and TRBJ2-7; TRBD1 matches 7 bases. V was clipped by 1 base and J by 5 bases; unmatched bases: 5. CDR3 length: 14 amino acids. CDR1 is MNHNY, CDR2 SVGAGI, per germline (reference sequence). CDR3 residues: CASSYLSGQDEQYF. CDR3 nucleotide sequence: TGTGCCAGCAGTTACTTGAGTGGACAGGACGAGCAGTACTTC.